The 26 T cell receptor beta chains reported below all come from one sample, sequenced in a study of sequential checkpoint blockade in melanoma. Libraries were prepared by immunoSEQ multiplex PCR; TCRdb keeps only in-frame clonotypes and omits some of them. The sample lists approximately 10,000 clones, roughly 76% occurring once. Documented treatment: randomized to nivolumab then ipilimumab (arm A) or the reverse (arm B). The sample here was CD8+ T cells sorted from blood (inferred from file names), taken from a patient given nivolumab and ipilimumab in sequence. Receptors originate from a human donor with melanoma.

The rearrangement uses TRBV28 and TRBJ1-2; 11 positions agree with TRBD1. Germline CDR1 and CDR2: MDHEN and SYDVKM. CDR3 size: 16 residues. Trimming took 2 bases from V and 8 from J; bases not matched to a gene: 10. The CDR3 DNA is TGTGCCAGCAGTTTAATTTGGACAGGGGGCGGAGACGGCTACACCTTC. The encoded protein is CASSLIWTGGGDGYTF.

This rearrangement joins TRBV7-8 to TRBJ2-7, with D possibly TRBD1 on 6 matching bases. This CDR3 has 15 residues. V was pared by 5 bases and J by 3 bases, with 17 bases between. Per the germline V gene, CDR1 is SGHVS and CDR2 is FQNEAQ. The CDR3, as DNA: TGTGCCAGCAGCCTTACGGGGACATTCAACTACGAGCAGTACTTC. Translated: CASSLTGTFNYEQYF.

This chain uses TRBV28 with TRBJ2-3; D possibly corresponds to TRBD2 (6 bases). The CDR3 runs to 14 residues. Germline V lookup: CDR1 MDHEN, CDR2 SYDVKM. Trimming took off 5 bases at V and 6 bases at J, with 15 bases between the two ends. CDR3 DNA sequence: TGTGCCAGCAGTGCCCGGGACTCCTCGGATACGCAGTATTTT. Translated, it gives CASSARDSSDTQYF.

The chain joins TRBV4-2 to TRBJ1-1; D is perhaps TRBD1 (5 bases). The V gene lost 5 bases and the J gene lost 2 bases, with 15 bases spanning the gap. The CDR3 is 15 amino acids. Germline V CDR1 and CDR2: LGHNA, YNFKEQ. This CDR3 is CASSILGEANTEAFF. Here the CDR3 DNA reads TGTGCCAGCAGCATCTTGGGGGAGGCTAACACTGAAGCTTTCTTT.

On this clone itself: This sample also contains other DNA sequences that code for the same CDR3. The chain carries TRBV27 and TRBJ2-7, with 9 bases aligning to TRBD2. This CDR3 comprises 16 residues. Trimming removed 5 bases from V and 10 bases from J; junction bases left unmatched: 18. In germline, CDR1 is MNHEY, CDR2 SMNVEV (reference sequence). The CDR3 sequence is CASSHLAGSSRGEQYF. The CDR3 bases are TGTGCCAGCAGTCATCTAGCGGGGAGTTCCCGGGGGGAACAGTACTTC.

The CDR3 DNA is TGTGCCAGCAGTGCATGGATCGGCGAGCGGAACTTACAAGAGACCCAGTACTTC. It translates to CASSAWIGERNLQETQYF. This chain joins TRBV28 and TRBJ2-5; D may be TRBD2 (5 bases). Germline assignment: CDR1 MDHEN and CDR2 SYDVKM. This CDR3 spans 18 amino acids. V gave up 5 bases and J gave up 2 bases, with 24 bases separating them.

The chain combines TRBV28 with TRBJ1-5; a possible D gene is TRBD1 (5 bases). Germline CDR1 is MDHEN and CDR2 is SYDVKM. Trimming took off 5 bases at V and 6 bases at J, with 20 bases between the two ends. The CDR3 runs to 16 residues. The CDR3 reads CASSPGRGRVGQPQHF. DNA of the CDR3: TGTGCCAGCAGTCCTGGGAGGGGAAGAGTGGGTCAGCCCCAGCATTTT. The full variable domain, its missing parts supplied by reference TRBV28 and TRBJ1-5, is DVKVTQSSRYLVKRTGEKVFLECVQDMDHENMFWYRQDPGLGLRLIYFSYDVKMKEKGDIPEGYSVSREKKERFSLILESASTNQTSMYLCASSPGRGRVGQPQHFGDGTRLSIL.

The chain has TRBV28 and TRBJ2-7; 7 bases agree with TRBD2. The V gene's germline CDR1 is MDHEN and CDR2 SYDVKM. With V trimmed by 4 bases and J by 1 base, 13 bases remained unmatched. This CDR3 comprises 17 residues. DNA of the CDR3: TGTGCCAGCAGTTCCCGCCTAGGAGCGGGAAAGTCCTACGAGCAGTACTTC. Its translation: CASSSRLGAGKSYEQYF.

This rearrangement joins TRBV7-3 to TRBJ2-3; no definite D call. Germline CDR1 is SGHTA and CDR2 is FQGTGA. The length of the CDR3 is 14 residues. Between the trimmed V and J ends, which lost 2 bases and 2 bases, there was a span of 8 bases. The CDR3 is CASSLGVVTDTQYF. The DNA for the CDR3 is TGTGCCAGCAGCTTAGGAGTTGTCACAGATACGCAGTATTTT.

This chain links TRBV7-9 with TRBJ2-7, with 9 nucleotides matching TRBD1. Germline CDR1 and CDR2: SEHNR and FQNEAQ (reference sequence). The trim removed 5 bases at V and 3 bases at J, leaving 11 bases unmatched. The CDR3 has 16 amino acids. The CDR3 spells CASSERTGAAYYEQYF. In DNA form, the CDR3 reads TGTGCCAGCAGCGAACGGACAGGGGCCGCGTACTACGAGCAGTACTTC.

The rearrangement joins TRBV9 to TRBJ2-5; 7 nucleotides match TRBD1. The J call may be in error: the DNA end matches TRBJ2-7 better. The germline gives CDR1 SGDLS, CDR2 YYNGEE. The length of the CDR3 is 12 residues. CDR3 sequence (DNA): TGTGCCAGCAGCCCAGAGGGGGCCGAGCAGTACTTC. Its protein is CASSPEGAEQYF.

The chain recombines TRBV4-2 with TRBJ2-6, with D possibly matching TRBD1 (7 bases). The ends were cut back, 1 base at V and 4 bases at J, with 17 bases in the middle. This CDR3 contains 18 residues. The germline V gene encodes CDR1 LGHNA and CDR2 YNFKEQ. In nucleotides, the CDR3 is TGTGCCAGCAGCCAAGTGGAGGGAACAGGGGTCGGGGCCAACGTCCTGACTTTC. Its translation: CASSQVEGTGVGANVLTF.

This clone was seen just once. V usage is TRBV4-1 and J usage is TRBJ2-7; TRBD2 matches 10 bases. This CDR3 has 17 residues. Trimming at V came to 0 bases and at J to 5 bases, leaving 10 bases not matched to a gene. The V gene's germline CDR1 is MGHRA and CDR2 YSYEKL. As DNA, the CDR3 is TGCGCCAGCAGCCAAGAGGCCTCTAGCGGGAGAGGCCACGAGCAGTACTTC. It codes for CASSQEASSGRGHEQYF.

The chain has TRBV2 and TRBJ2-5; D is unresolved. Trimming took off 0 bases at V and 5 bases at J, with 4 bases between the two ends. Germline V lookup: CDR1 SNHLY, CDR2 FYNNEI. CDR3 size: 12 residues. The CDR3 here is CASSEAQETQYF. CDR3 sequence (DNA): TGTGCCAGCAGTGAAGCGCAGGAGACCCAGTACTTC.

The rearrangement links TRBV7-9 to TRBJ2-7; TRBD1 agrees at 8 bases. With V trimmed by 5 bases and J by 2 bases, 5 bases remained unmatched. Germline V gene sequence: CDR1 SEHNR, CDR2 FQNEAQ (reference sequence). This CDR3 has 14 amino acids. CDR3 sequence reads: CASSPRTGTYEQYF. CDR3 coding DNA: TGTGCCAGCAGCCCCAGGACAGGGACCTACGAGCAGTACTTC.

CDR3 in DNA: TGTGCCAGCAGCTTATCCGGCGGGACGGCCTACGAGCAGTACTTC. Translating it yields CASSLSGGTAYEQYF. The chain recombines TRBV7-3 with TRBJ2-7, with D maybe TRBD2 (6 bases). The CDR3 is 15 amino acids. Trimming removed 2 bases from V and 2 bases from J, with 13 bases in between. Germline lookup yields CDR1 SGHTA and CDR2 FQGTGA.

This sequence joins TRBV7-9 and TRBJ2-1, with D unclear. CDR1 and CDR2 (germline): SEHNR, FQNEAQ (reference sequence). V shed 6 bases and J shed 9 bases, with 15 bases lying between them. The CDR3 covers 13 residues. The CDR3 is CASSSTPRVEQFF. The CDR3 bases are TGTGCCAGCAGTTCCACACCTCGGGTTGAGCAGTTCTTC.

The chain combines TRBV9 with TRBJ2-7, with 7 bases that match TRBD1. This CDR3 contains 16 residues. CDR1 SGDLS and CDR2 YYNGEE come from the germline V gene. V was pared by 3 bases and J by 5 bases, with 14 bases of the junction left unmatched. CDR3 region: CASSASVSGGINEQYF. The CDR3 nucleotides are TGTGCCAGCAGCGCCTCGGTGTCAGGGGGTATCAACGAGCAGTACTTC.

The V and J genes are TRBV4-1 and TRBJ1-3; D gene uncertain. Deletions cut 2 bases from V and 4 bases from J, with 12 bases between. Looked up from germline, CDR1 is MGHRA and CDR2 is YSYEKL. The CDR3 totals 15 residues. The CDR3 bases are TGCGCCAGCAGCCAAAGAGGTACCGAGGGAAACACCATATATTTT. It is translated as CASSQRGTEGNTIYF.

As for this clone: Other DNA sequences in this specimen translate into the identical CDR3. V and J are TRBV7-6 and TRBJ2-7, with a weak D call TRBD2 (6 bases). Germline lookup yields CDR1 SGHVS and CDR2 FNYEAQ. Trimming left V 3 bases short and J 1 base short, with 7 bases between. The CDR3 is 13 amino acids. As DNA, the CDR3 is TGTGCCAGCAGCTTTGCGGGATCCTACGAGCAGTACTTC. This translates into CASSFAGSYEQYF.

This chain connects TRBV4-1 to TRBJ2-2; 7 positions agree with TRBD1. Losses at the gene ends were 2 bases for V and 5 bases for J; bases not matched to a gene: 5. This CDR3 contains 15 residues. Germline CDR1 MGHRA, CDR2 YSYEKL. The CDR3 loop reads CASSQRDSWTGELFF. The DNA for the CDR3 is TGCGCCAGCAGCCAAAGGGACAGCTGGACCGGGGAGCTGTTTTTT.

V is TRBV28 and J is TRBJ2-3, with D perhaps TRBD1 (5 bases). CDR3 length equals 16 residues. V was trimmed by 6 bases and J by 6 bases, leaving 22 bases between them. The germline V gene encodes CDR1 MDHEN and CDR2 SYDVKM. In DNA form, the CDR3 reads TGTGCCAGCAGATACAGGACCGCTAGTCCTTGGGATACGCAGTATTTT. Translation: CASRYRTASPWDTQYF.

The CDR3: CASRPGKTSGNTQETQYF. CDR3 sequence (DNA): TGTGCCAGCCGCCCCGGAAAGACTAGCGGGAATACTCAAGAGACCCAGTACTTC. The chain recombines TRBV6-4 with TRBJ2-5, with TRBD2 matching 11 bases. Germline V lookup: CDR1 MRHNA, CDR2 SNTAGT. The ends lost 8 bases at V and 2 bases at J; junction bases unmatched: 16. The length of the CDR3 is 18 residues.

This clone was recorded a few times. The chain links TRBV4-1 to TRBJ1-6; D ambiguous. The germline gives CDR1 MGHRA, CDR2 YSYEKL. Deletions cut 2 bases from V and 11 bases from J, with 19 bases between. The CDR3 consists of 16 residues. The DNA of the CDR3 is TGCGCCAGCAGCCAAACCCACCGGGATCCACCGACACCCCTCCACTTT. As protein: CASSQTHRDPPTPLHF.

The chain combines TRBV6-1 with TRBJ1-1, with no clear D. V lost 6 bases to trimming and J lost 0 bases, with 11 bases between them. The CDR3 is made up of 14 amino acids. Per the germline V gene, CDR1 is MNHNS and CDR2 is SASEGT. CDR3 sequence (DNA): TGTGCCAGCAGCCGAGGAGGGATGAACACTGAAGCTTTCTTT. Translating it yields CASSRGGMNTEAFF.

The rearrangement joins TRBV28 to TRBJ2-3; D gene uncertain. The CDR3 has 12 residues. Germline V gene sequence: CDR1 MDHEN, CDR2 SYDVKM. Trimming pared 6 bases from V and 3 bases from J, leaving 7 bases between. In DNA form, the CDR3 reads TGTGCCAGCAGCCCCAATACAGATACGCAGTATTTT. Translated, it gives CASSPNTDTQYF.